The 8 T cell receptor beta chains reported below all come from one sample, sequenced in a study of beta chain features in type 1 diabetes. The isolated RNA, all of it, was reverse transcribed, so expressed TCRB transcripts were what got sequenced. Here immunoSEQ multiplex PCR was the method, and the copy in TCRdb shows in-frame clones only, minus some. The repertoire holds 300,000 to 450,000 clones, with about 20% as singletons. Sequencing used naive CD4+ T cells from blood. The source is a woman younger than 35 in good health.

DNA for the CDR3: TGTGCCTGGAGTCCCGGACTAGCGGGGGGGTTGGGGGAGACCCAGTACTTC. Residues: CAWSPGLAGGLGETQYF. The chain links TRBV30 to TRBJ2-5; 15 nucleotides match TRBD2. The CDR3 contains 17 residues. V was pared by 2 bases and J by 5 bases, with 9 bases of the junction left unmatched. Germline values: CDR1 GTSNPN, CDR2 SVGIG (reference sequence). Filled out from reference TRBV30 and TRBJ2-5, the complete variable domain reads SQTIHQWPATLVQPVGSPLSLECTVEGTSNPNLYWYRQAAGRGLQLLFYSVGIGQISSEVPQNLSASRPQDRQFILSSKKLLLSDSGFYLCAWSPGLAGGLGETQYFGPGTRLLVL.

This clone has just a few counts. The chain joins TRBV30 to TRBJ2-3; possible D gene TRBD2, 6 bases. This CDR3 comprises 14 residues. Trimming left V 5 bases short and J 0 bases short, with 12 bases between. Germline CDR1 GTSNPN, CDR2 SVGIG (reference sequence). Written as DNA, the CDR3 is TGTGCCTGGGGAGGGGCAACTAGCACAGATACGCAGTATTTT. It is translated as CAWGGATSTDTQYF.

In regard to this clone: Mismatch with germline at one junction end may stem from a read error. The chain combines TRBV29-1 with TRBJ1-2, with a tentative D call TRBD1 (6 bases). Germline CDR1 SQVTM, CDR2 ANQGSEA. CDR3 length: 12 residues. The CDR3 DNA reads TGCAGCGTATCTCAGGGGAACTCTGGCTACACCTTC. Translated, it gives CSVSQGNSGYTF.

The CDR3 is CASSQEGTSRETQYF. The DNA of the CDR3 is TGCGCCAGCAGCCAAGAAGGGACTAGCAGAGAGACCCAGTACTTC. The V and J genes are TRBV4-3 and TRBJ2-5; 9 bases align to TRBD2. The CDR3 runs to 15 residues. Germline CDR1 is LGHNA and CDR2 is YSLEER. V lost 0 bases and J lost 4; bases outside the gene matches: 3.

This CDR3 reads CASTSDRPSTDTQYF. CDR3 coding DNA: TGCGCCAGCACCTCCGACAGGCCGAGCACAGATACGCAGTATTTT. This chain joins TRBV5-1 and TRBJ2-3; a weak D match, TRBD1 (6 bases). The CDR3 sequence is 15 residues long. The V end lost 6 bases, the J end lost 0 bases, and 14 bases lay between the germline ends. Germline V gene data show CDR1 as SGHRS and CDR2 as YFSETQ.

This clone showed up just a few times. V is TRBV25-1 and J is TRBJ2-7; D may be TRBD1 (6 bases). Germline V gene data show CDR1 as MGHDK and CDR2 as SYGVNS. V was clipped by 2 bases and J by 3 bases, with 11 bases between them. There are 14 residues in the CDR3. The CDR3 sequence: CASSERGRGYEQYF. In DNA, the CDR3 is TGTGCCAGCAGTGAAAGGGGCAGGGGCTACGAGCAGTACTTC.

Only a few counts were recorded for this clone. CDR3 coding DNA: TGTGCCTGGATCCCCCGAGGAGGGTTTGCAGGGGGGTTGCATGGCTACACCTTC. Protein: CAWIPRGGFAGGLHGYTF. The genes are TRBV30 and TRBJ1-2; 7 bases agree with TRBD1. The V segment lost 4 bases and the J segment 6 bases; nucleotides outside the gene matches: 23. CDR1 GTSNPN and CDR2 SVGIG come from the germline V gene (reference sequence). The CDR3 is made up of 18 amino acids.

The rearrangement joins TRBV4-3 to TRBJ2-1; 14 bases are shared with TRBD2. CDR1 LGHNA and CDR2 YSLEER come from the germline V gene. V lost 0 bases, J lost 1 base, and 2 bases stayed unmatched. The CDR3 is 18 amino acids. CDR3 in amino acids: CASSQETSGGASYNEQFF. CDR3 coding DNA: TGCGCCAGCAGCCAAGAGACTAGCGGGGGGGCGTCCTACAATGAGCAGTTCTTC.